A single sample gave rise to the 11 T cell receptor beta chains below, sequenced in a study of blood T cell repertoires in COVID-19 (dated by TCRdb to 2018 to 2021). Library creation used the immunoSEQ multiplex PCR assay. TCRdb obtained this table from immuneACCESS and retained in-frame rearrangements with V and J assigned. These tables miss some clones; where compared with another copy, unresolved V genes account for less than half of the shortfall, and the remainder is unexplained. The sample profile shows 200,000 to 250,000 clones; just over 85% of them were found once. The ten largest account for about 4% of the sample. Sequencing used PBMCs or T cells enriched from blood (not recorded which). These receptors originate from a woman in her thirties or forties with acute COVID-19.

This rearrangement joins TRBV9 to TRBJ2-3; TRBD1 is a possible D gene (7 bases). The CDR3 consists of 17 residues. Germline lookup yields CDR1 SGDLS and CDR2 YYNGEE. Trimming took 4 bases from V and 3 from J, leaving 21 bases between them. The CDR3: CASSPQGGTARTDTQYF. Written as DNA, the CDR3 is TGTGCCAGCAGCCCACAAGGGGGGACAGCAAGGACAGATACGCAGTATTTT.

CDR3 in DNA: TGCAGCGGTCTGGTAGTGGGGCGAAATGAGCAGTTCTTC. Encoded protein: CSGLVVGRNEQFF. The chain has TRBV29-1 and TRBJ2-1; D may be TRBD1 (5 bases). The CDR3 consists of 13 residues. The ends were cut back, 7 bases at V and 7 bases at J, with 17 bases in the middle. Germline V gives CDR1 SQVTM, CDR2 ANQGSEA.

The V and J genes are TRBV29-1 and TRBJ2-3; possibly TRBD2 for D (5 bases). Trimming removed 4 bases at V and 1 base at J, with 18 bases between. There are 16 residues in the CDR3. The germline V gene encodes CDR1 SQVTM and CDR2 ANQGSEA. The CDR3 is CSVGLAHLGGTDTQYF. CDR3 sequence (DNA): TGCAGCGTTGGGCTAGCCCACCTCGGGGGCACAGATACGCAGTATTTT.

The chain has TRBV25-1 and TRBJ1-2; no firm D call. Trimming shortened V by 3 bases and J by 3 bases, and 8 bases separated the two germline ends. Germline CDR1 and CDR2: MGHDK and SYGVNS. This CDR3 is built from 13 residues. The CDR3 spells CASSDPTDYGYTF. The CDR3 coding sequence is TGTGCCAGCAGTGACCCTACCGACTATGGCTACACCTTC.

The V gene is TRBV7-2, the J gene TRBJ2-1; 10 bases match TRBD1. Per germline, CDR1 SGHTA and CDR2 FQGNSA. Losses at the gene ends were 3 bases for V and 4 bases for J; bases not matched to a gene: 3. CDR3 length: 15 residues. The CDR3 is CASSLGDRGYNEQFF. As DNA, the CDR3 is TGTGCCAGCAGCTTGGGGGACAGGGGATACAATGAGCAGTTCTTC.

This chain connects TRBV6-9 to TRBJ1-1; tentatively, D is TRBD1 (5 bases). Germline loops: CDR1 MNHGY, CDR2 SVAAGI. V was shortened by 3 bases and J by 7 bases, with 15 bases between the two germline ends. The CDR3 is 14 residues long. The CDR3 DNA sequence: TGTGCCAGCAGTTACCAGGGCGACATTAGTGAAGCTTTCTTT. Protein sequence: CASSYQGDISEAFF.

J is TRBJ2-1 and V is TRBV4-1, with 9 bases that match TRBD2. This CDR3 comprises 17 residues. The germline gives CDR1 MGHRA, CDR2 YSYEKL. The V segment lost 11 bases and the J segment 4 bases; nucleotides outside the gene matches: 18. Written as DNA, the CDR3 is TGCGCCGGCCACGATACATTAGCGGGGGAGATTTACAATGAGCAGTTCTTC. Translation: CAGHDTLAGEIYNEQFF.

As to this clone: The junction and the germline gene differ at one end; a read error may be behind it. The chain combines TRBV7-7 with TRBJ2-3, with D perhaps TRBD2 (5 bases). Germline V gene sequence: CDR1 SSHAT, CDR2 FNYEAQ (reference sequence). This CDR3 has 13 residues. The CDR3 here is CASSLGSSDTQYF. For the CDR3, the DNA is TGTGCTAGCAGCCTAGGGAGTTCAGATACGCAGTATTTT.

The rearrangement joins TRBV7-3 to TRBJ2-2, with TRBD1 matching over 8 bases. Germline trimming cut 5 bases from V and 5 bases from J; bases unmatched to any gene: 4. CDR1 is SGHTA, CDR2 FQGTGA, per germline. This CDR3 comprises 14 residues. This CDR3 reads CASSRTGTTGELFF. Written as DNA, the CDR3 is TGTGCCAGCAGCCGGACAGGGACGACCGGGGAGCTGTTTTTT.

V gene TRBV29-1 combines with J gene TRBJ1-2; possibly TRBD1 for D (5 bases). Germline CDR1 is SQVTM and CDR2 is ANQGSEA. There are 15 residues in the CDR3. Trimming took off 5 bases at V and 6 bases at J, with 22 bases between the two ends. CDR3 nucleotide sequence: TGCAGCGTTTATCTCCAGGACCGGGGGAGGAATGGCTACACCTTC. Translation: CSVYLQDRGRNGYTF. Supplemented by reference TRBV29-1 and TRBJ1-2, the full variable domain reads SAVISQKPSRDICQRGTSLTIQCQVDSQVTMMFWYRQQPGQSLTLIATANQGSEATYESGFVIDKFPISRPNLTFSTLTVSNMSPEDSSIYLCSVYLQDRGRNGYTFGSGTRLTVV.

The gene calls are TRBV11-2 and TRBJ1-5; the D gene is possibly TRBD1 (6 bases). The CDR3 spans 15 residues. CDR1 SGHAT and CDR2 FQNNGV come from the germline V gene. V was shortened by 3 bases and J by 7 bases, with 16 bases between the two germline ends. CDR3 DNA sequence: TGTGCCAGCAGCTTGGTCTGGGACAAAAACCAGCCCCAGCATTTT. Translating gives CASSLVWDKNQPQHF.